This entry lists 10 T cell receptor beta chains sequenced from one sample in a study of CXCR4 blockade with PD-1 therapy in pancreatic cancer. The table came from immunoSEQ multiplex PCR; TCRdb's copy has only in-frame clones and leaves some out. Of about 2,400 clones in the sample, around two fifths were seen once. Input material: tumor tissue. All receptors derive from a human donor with pancreatic ductal adenocarcinoma.

The table lists this clone with a few counts. This sequence joins TRBV30 and TRBJ2-3; 9 positions match TRBD2. Trimming at V came to 0 bases and at J to 0 bases, leaving 4 bases not matched to a gene. The CDR3 length is 16 residues. Germline lookup yields CDR1 GTSNPN and CDR2 SVGIG (reference sequence). The CDR3, as DNA: TGTGCCTGGAGTGTCTGGGCGGGAGGGAGCACAGATACGCAGTATTTT. It specifies CAWSVWAGGSTDTQYF. The full variable domain, with the rest looked up from reference TRBV30 and TRBJ2-3, is SQTIHQWPATLVQPVGSPLSLECTVEGTSNPNLYWYRQAAGRGLQLLFYSVGIGQISSEVPQNLSASRPQDRQFILSSKKLLLSDSGFYLCAWSVWAGGSTDTQYFGPGTRLTVL.

The rearrangement links TRBV19 to TRBJ1-4; D unclear. V dropped 7 bases and J dropped 0 bases, with 12 bases sitting between them. The length of the CDR3 is 15 residues. Germline V CDR1 and CDR2: LNHDA, SQIVND (reference sequence). The CDR3 DNA follows: TGTGCCAGTACCCAGCGGGATGCAACTAATGAAAAACTGTTTTTT. Its protein product is CASTQRDATNEKLFF.

In regard to this clone: Germline and junction disagree at one end, which may indicate a read error. The J gene is TRBJ2-3, the V gene TRBV30; 7 bases match TRBD2. The CDR3 consists of 14 residues. Germline assignment: CDR1 GTSNPN and CDR2 SVGIG (reference sequence). The CDR3 sequence: CTWVVAAGVDTQYF. The DNA for the CDR3 is TGTACCTGGGTCGTGGCGGCGGGAGTAGATACGCAGTATTTT.

V and J are TRBV30 and TRBJ1-3; D is unclear. This CDR3 comprises 12 residues. CDR1 is GTSNPN, CDR2 SVGIG, per germline (reference sequence). V was trimmed by 2 bases and J by 4 bases, leaving 6 bases between them. The CDR3 DNA reads TGTGCCTGGAGTCCCGGGGGAAACACCATATATTTT. Residues: CAWSPGGNTIYF.

The chain links TRBV6-8 to TRBJ2-1, with 9 bases fitting TRBD1. CDR3 length: 14 residues. CDR1 and CDR2 from the germline V gene are MNHGY and SAAAGT. V lost 6 bases and J lost 7; bases outside the gene matches: 7. In nucleotides, the CDR3 is TGTGCCAGCAGCGACCCCGGGACAGGGAATGAGCAGTTCTTC. Translated, it gives CASSDPGTGNEQFF.

This clone is termed medium-sized. This chain uses TRBV6-8 with TRBJ2-1, with a possible D match to TRBD2 (6 bases). The CDR3 loop spans 16 amino acids. V lost 2 bases and J lost 5, with 16 bases in between. Germline assignment: CDR1 MNHGY and CDR2 SAAAGT. CDR3 in DNA: TGTGCCAGCAGTTACGATTCCCTAGCGCCGAACAATGAGCAGTTCTTC. It is translated as CASSYDSLAPNNEQFF.

This clone is classed as medium-sized. The gene calls are TRBV7-2 and TRBJ1-2; D is unresolved. Trimming removed 5 bases from V and 3 bases from J, with 10 bases in between. Germline assignment: CDR1 SGHTA and CDR2 FQGNSA. CDR3 length equals 13 residues. The CDR3 loop reads CASSVGYYYGYTF. The CDR3 bases are TGTGCCAGCAGCGTTGGCTACTACTATGGCTACACCTTC.

The J gene is TRBJ2-5, the V gene TRBV5-1, with D perhaps matching TRBD1 (6 bases). Trimming took 4 bases from V and 5 from J, leaving 15 bases between them. The CDR3 runs 14 residues. The germline CDR1 and CDR2 sequences are SGHRS and YFSETQ. The CDR3 region is CASSPHQGLETQYF. CDR3 sequence (DNA): TGCGCCAGCAGCCCCCACCAGGGGCTGGAGACCCAGTACTTC.

This clone was recorded a few times. CDR3 sequence: CASSISGMDTEAFF. The CDR3 DNA follows: TGTGCCAGTAGTATATCCGGCATGGACACTGAAGCTTTCTTT. The chain has TRBV19 and TRBJ1-1; no clear D. Germline CDR1 is LNHDA and CDR2 is SQIVND (reference sequence). The CDR3 sequence is 14 residues long. V was trimmed by 2 bases and J by 3 bases, leaving 10 bases between them.

In this sample, this clone turned up a few times. The chain uses TRBV18 and TRBJ2-7; D perhaps matches TRBD1 (5 bases). From germline, CDR1 is KGHSH and CDR2 LQKENI. Trimming removed 4 bases from V and 4 bases from J, with 11 bases in between. The CDR3 loop spans 13 amino acids. DNA for the CDR3: TGTGCCAGCTCACAGTTACAGGCGTACGAGCAGTACTTC. This sequence encodes CASSQLQAYEQYF.